This TCR beta chain is drawn from a study of regulatory T cells in long-lasting Graves disease. In the study overall: Graves' patients, diagnosed recently, had received antithyroid drugs under 3 months. Study-level findings and limits: Patients whose Graves' disease persisted exhibited lower TCR diversity than those newly diagnosed.

Time point reported: newly diagnosed GD, antithyroid drugs for less than 3 months. RNA isolated from PBMCs was used to make the TCR library. Libraries of TCR beta came from iRepertoire HTBI primers plus Arm-PCR of CDR3 regions. TCRdb fed the multiplex PCR reads into MiXCR, producing one record per CDR3 protein. Among over 500,000 distinct CDR3 sequences listed, 16% were seen once. This clonotype has more than one count but fewer than ten. The antigen remains unidentified. Germline trimming cut 3 bases from V and 3 bases from J; bases unmatched to any gene: 5. Germline loops: CDR1 DFQATT, CDR2 SNEGSKA (reference sequence). The CDR3 runs 14 residues. The same sample was also used in a study of T cells in Graves' hyperthyroidism and ophthalmopathy. That paper states: The blood repertoire included most of the expanded thyroid clonotypes above 0.001.

Specimen: peripheral blood mononuclear cells (PBMCs), collected at new diagnosis, from a patient treated with antithyroid drugs. This receptor was obtained from a woman in her 30s with Graves disease. This chain links TRBV20-1 with TRBJ2-7; TRBD2 matches 10 bases. CDR3 in amino acids: CSASLTSGVYEQYF. The CDR3 DNA follows: TGCAGTGCTAGTCTAACTAGCGGGGTCTACGAGCAGTACTTC.